The 24 T cell receptor beta chains in this list originate from one sample, sequenced in a study of CD8+ T cells in alopecia areata. Extraction of RNA preceded its reverse transcription into cDNA, which served as the sequencing template. Measured with immunoSEQ multiplex PCR; TCRdb has only the in-frame clones, and not every one. This sample has some 180,000 clones, with around half found just once. Regarding treatment: oral pan-JAK inhibitor, 5-10 mg twice daily. The sample consisted of CD8+ T cells sorted from blood, taken at week 24, from a patient treated with tofacitinib. The source is a human donor with alopecia areata.

This sequence joins TRBV27 and TRBJ2-5, with 9 bases identical to TRBD2. With V trimmed by 3 bases and J by 4 bases, 6 bases remained unmatched. Germline CDR1 reads MNHEY; CDR2 reads SMNVEV (reference sequence). CDR3 length: 15 residues. In DNA form, the CDR3 reads TGTGCCAGCAGTTTGCGCCATAGCGGGGGAGAGACCCAGTACTTC. Its translation is CASSLRHSGGETQYF.

The chain employs TRBV30 and TRBJ2-5, with 7 bases lining up with TRBD2. Germline-derived CDR1 and CDR2 are GTSNPN and SVGIG (reference sequence). The CDR3 is made up of 20 amino acids. V was clipped by 1 base and J by 5 bases; unmatched bases: 25. This chain's CDR3 is CAWSEGFVGTASWGGETQYF. The CDR3, as DNA: TGTGCCTGGAGTGAAGGATTTGTCGGGACGGCTAGCTGGGGAGGGGAGACCCAGTACTTC.

The J gene is TRBJ2-2, the V gene TRBV4-3; D is possibly TRBD2 (6 bases). Germline-derived CDR1 and CDR2 are LGHNA and YSLEER. The CDR3 consists of 15 residues. Trimming pared 1 base from V and 5 bases from J, leaving 11 bases between. CDR3 nucleotides: TGCGCCAGCAGCCAAGCAATTGGGGGGACCGGGGAGCTGTTTTTT. Amino acids: CASSQAIGGTGELFF.

The chain couples TRBV19 to TRBJ2-2; D uncertain. CDR1 LNHDA and CDR2 SQIVND come from the germline V gene (reference sequence). V lost 6 bases to trimming and J lost 5 bases, with 4 bases between them. The CDR3 loop spans 11 amino acids. The chain's CDR3 is CASSMTGELFF. In DNA form, the CDR3 reads TGTGCCAGTAGCATGACCGGGGAGCTGTTTTTT.

This chain connects TRBV6-5 to TRBJ2-1; D not resolved. V lost 6 bases, J lost 8 bases, and 11 bases lay in between. This CDR3 comprises 12 residues. Germline CDR1 reads MNHEY; CDR2 reads SVGAGI. The CDR3 coding sequence is TGTGCCAGCAGCCCCTCTGACGATGAGCAGTTCTTC. It encodes CASSPSDDEQFF.

The V call is TRBV6-6, the J call TRBJ2-1; D gene uncertain. Germline V gene lookup returns CDR1 MNHNY and CDR2 SVGAGI (reference sequence). Trimming took off 10 bases at V and 7 bases at J, with 14 bases between the two ends. The CDR3 spans 12 residues. The CDR3 DNA is TGTGCCACAGGCCCTACTACGAATGAGCAGTTCTTC. Protein sequence: CATGPTTNEQFF.

The chain has TRBV5-1 and TRBJ2-1; D may match TRBD1 or TRBD2 (5 bases each). The CDR3 runs 16 residues. Germline CDR1 reads SGHRS; CDR2 reads YFSETQ. The germline V and J ends were trimmed by 0 bases and 8 bases, with 18 bases remaining between them. The CDR3 region is CASSLGTDLRGDEQFF. The CDR3 DNA follows: TGCGCCAGCAGCTTGGGGACGGATCTAAGAGGGGATGAGCAGTTCTTC.

This clone was counted a single time. The chain has TRBV29-1 and TRBJ2-3, with D possibly TRBD2 on 6 matching bases. Per germline, CDR1 SQVTM and CDR2 ANQGSEA. V shed 7 bases and J shed 2 bases, with 16 bases lying between them. This CDR3 spans 14 amino acids. The CDR3 spells CSGLGGENTDTQYF. The CDR3 DNA is TGCAGCGGCTTGGGCGGGGAAAACACAGATACGCAGTATTTT.

V usage is TRBV5-1 and J usage is TRBJ2-1; TRBD2 agrees at 9 bases. V dropped 6 bases and J dropped 7; count of bases not matched to a gene: 8. From germline, CDR1 is SGHRS and CDR2 YFSETQ. The CDR3 loop spans 14 amino acids. As DNA, the CDR3 is TGCGCCAGCAACTCAGCGGGGGGTCGAAATGAGCAGTTCTTC. Its protein is CASNSAGGRNEQFF.

The chain has TRBV7-9 and TRBJ1-2; no definite D call. Trimming pared 5 bases from V and 4 bases from J, leaving 14 bases between. The CDR3 loop spans 14 amino acids. Germline V gene lookup returns CDR1 SEHNR and CDR2 FQNEAQ (reference sequence). CDR3: CASSPLEIFYGYTF. CDR3 DNA: TGTGCCAGCAGCCCCCTTGAAATTTTCTATGGCTACACCTTC.

This clone occurred a few times. The J gene is TRBJ2-1, the V gene TRBV5-6; D gene uncertain. V was pared by 4 bases and J by 3 bases, with 17 bases between. The CDR3 totals 16 residues. Germline lookup yields CDR1 SGHDT and CDR2 YYEEEE. The CDR3 spells CASSPADRRFYNEQFF. In DNA, the CDR3 is TGTGCCAGCAGCCCTGCGGACCGCCGATTCTACAATGAGCAGTTCTTC.

The sample holds a few counts of this clone. V usage is TRBV13 and J usage is TRBJ2-1, with TRBD2 matching over 7 bases. There are 17 residues in the CDR3. V dropped 1 base and J dropped 1; count of bases not matched to a gene: 7. Germline V gene sequence: CDR1 PRHDT, CDR2 FYEKMQ (reference sequence). In nucleotides, the CDR3 is TGTGCCAGCAGCTTAGCCCCGGGAGGAGGGTCCTACAATGAGCAGTTCTTC. Its translation is CASSLAPGGGSYNEQFF.

V and J are TRBV19 and TRBJ2-1; TRBD1 might be the D (7 bases). The CDR3 is 16 amino acids. Trimming pared 3 bases from V and 1 base from J, leaving 13 bases between. Per germline, CDR1 LNHDA and CDR2 SQIVND (reference sequence). CDR3 bases: TGTGCCAGTAGTATCACCCAGGGGGGTTCCTACAATGAGCAGTTCTTC. This encodes CASSITQGGSYNEQFF.

This clone has only a few counts. V and J are TRBV6-4 and TRBJ2-1; 14 bases are shared with TRBD2. V dropped 8 bases and J dropped 6; count of bases not matched to a gene: 6. The CDR3 sequence is 15 residues long. Germline values: CDR1 MRHNA, CDR2 SNTAGT. DNA for the CDR3: TGTGCCAGCGCACGGACTAGCGGGGGGACCAATGAGCAGTTCTTC. It specifies CASARTSGGTNEQFF.

This clone has a single count. V is TRBV4-1 and J is TRBJ1-2; no clear D. This CDR3 has 12 amino acids. Germline CDR1 reads MGHRA; CDR2 reads YSYEKL. V shed 5 bases and J shed 8 bases, with 12 bases lying between them. The CDR3 here is CASSLGGLGYTF. The CDR3 nucleotides read TGCGCCAGCAGCTTGGGAGGTCTGGGCTACACCTTC.

This chain links TRBV10-2 with TRBJ2-2, with a tentative D call TRBD1 (5 bases). With 5 bases removed from V and 5 bases from J, the gap between germline ends came to 6 bases. This CDR3 has 12 amino acids. Germline lookup yields CDR1 WSHSY and CDR2 SAAADI. In DNA form, the CDR3 reads TGCGCCAGCAGTCAGGGTACCGGGGAGCTGTTTTTT. Translation: CASSQGTGELFF.

This clone was observed a few times. The chain is built from TRBV30 and TRBJ2-6, with D perhaps TRBD1 (5 bases). CDR1 is GTSNPN and CDR2 is SVGIG in the germline V gene (reference sequence). The CDR3 runs 15 residues. Between the trimmed V and J ends, which lost 2 bases and 4 bases, there was a span of 12 bases. The CDR3 nucleotides read TGTGCCTGGAGTCCGACAGTTCGAGGGGCCAACGTCCTGACTTTC. This codes for CAWSPTVRGANVLTF.

The gene calls are TRBV9 and TRBJ1-2; unclear D gene. Trimming cost V 0 bases and J 2 bases, with 8 bases left between them. The CDR3 has 14 amino acids. The V gene's germline CDR1 is SGDLS and CDR2 YYNGEE. CDR3 in amino acids: CASSVGQSNYGYTF. DNA for the CDR3: TGTGCCAGCAGCGTAGGACAAAGCAACTATGGCTACACCTTC.

This chain uses TRBV7-9 with TRBJ1-2, with 9 bases identical to TRBD1. CDR3 length: 15 amino acids. V trimming: 3 bases; J trimming: 5 bases; junction bases outside the gene matches: 7. Germline V gives CDR1 SEHNR, CDR2 FQNEAQ (reference sequence). In nucleotides, the CDR3 is TGTGCCAGCAGCTTTGCGGGGGACAGGGATTATGGCTACACCTTC. It encodes CASSFAGDRDYGYTF. Full variable domain (missing parts from reference TRBV7-9 and TRBJ1-2): DTGVSQNPRHKITKRGQNVTFRCDPISEHNRLYWYRQTLGQGPEFLTYFQNEAQLEKSRLLSDRFSAERPKGSFSTLEIQRTEQGDSAMYLCASSFAGDRDYGYTFGSGTRLTVV.

This rearrangement joins TRBV7-8 to TRBJ2-7; D not resolved. Germline CDR1 and CDR2: SGHVS and FQNEAQ. Trimming left V 1 base short and J 1 base short, with 11 bases between. This CDR3 has 15 amino acids. This CDR3 is CASSLDTYTSYEQYF. For the CDR3, the DNA is TGTGCCAGCAGCTTAGATACATATACTTCCTACGAGCAGTACTTC.

The chain carries TRBV7-9 and TRBJ2-3, with a weak D call TRBD1 (5 bases). CDR3 length: 14 amino acids. Deletions cut 1 base from V and 2 bases from J, with 7 bases between. Germline V gene data show CDR1 as SEHNR and CDR2 as FQNEAQ (reference sequence). This CDR3 is CASSLDRNTDTQYF. CDR3 nucleotides: TGTGCCAGCAGCTTAGACAGGAACACAGATACGCAGTATTTT.

The chain employs TRBV5-1 and TRBJ2-7; TRBD1 might be the D (6 bases). The CDR3 loop spans 15 amino acids. Trimming pared 4 bases from V and 5 bases from J, leaving 19 bases between. From germline, CDR1 is SGHRS and CDR2 YFSETQ. CDR3 region: CASSPAYRVINEQYF. CDR3 nucleotide sequence: TGCGCCAGCAGCCCAGCGTACAGGGTAATCAACGAGCAGTACTTC.

The chain joins TRBV6-5 to TRBJ1-5, with D hard to call. CDR3 length: 12 amino acids. Germline V CDR1 and CDR2: MNHEY, SVGAGI. The V and J ends lost 2 bases and 3 bases respectively, with 2 bases between them. CDR3: CASSYLNQPQHF. In DNA form, the CDR3 reads TGTGCCAGCAGTTACCTCAATCAGCCCCAGCATTTT.

The rearrangement joins TRBV14 to TRBJ2-6; no clear D. This CDR3 has 15 residues. Trimming removed 0 bases from V and 4 bases from J, with 7 bases in between. The germline V gene encodes CDR1 SGHDN and CDR2 FVKESK. The CDR3 spells CASSQEGYGANVLTF. The CDR3 nucleotides read TGTGCCAGCAGCCAAGAAGGGTACGGGGCCAACGTCCTGACTTTC.